Sequencing of this T cell receptor (beta chain) was carried out in a study of blood T cells in healthy people across ages. This clonotype has a count of ten or more. Primed by a sample-barcoded 5' primer and a J-beta primer mix, a second PCR proceeded for 7 to 11 cycles. TCRdb fed the 5' RACE reads into MiXCR, producing one record per CDR3 protein. Among 630,000 or so distinct CDR3 sequences listed, approximately 30% were seen once. V shed 5 bases, J shed 3 bases, and the junction held 7 bases outside the gene matches. Germline lookup yields CDR1 SGHVS and CDR2 FQNEAQ. The CDR3 is made up of 16 amino acids.

The chain couples TRBV7-8 to TRBJ2-3, with 11 bases matching TRBD2. Material for sequencing was blood. The source of this sequence is a woman at least 80 years old in good health. CDR3 nucleotides: TGTGCCAGCAGCCGATCGGGACTAGCGGAGACAGATACGCAGTATTTT. Protein product: CASSRSGLAETDTQYF.